Included here is one T cell receptor beta chain sequence, with context. Other DNA sequences in the sample encode the same CDR3. Replicate sorted-subset PCRs were loaded with about 0.2 ug DNA, 25,000 to 30,000 T cell genomes. Profiled with immunoSEQ multiplex PCR; TCRdb holds only in-frame clones, not every one. The profile shows some 580,000 clones, about 97% of them singletons. These data come from a study of shared clonotypes between healthy human individuals. Turning to the study itself: CD8 memory received one plate per donor, CD8 naive two, CD4 memory three and CD4 naive three.

V shed 2 bases and J shed 1 base, with 9 bases lying between them. Germline CDR1 KGHSH, CDR2 LQKENI. The CDR3 sequence is 15 residues long. The rearrangement uses TRBV18 and TRBJ1-5; no definite D call. The sequence was obtained from a woman in her twenties or thirties in good health. The sequencing sample was made of naive CD4+ T cells sorted from blood. Subset in this sample: CD45RA+ positively selected. In nucleotides, the CDR3 is TGTGCCAGCTCACCATCGCAGGCGAGCAATCAGCCCCAGCATTTT. The encoded protein is CASSPSQASNQPQHF. The full variable domain, with the rest looked up from reference TRBV18 and TRBJ1-5, is NAGVMQNPRHLVRRRGQEARLRCSPMKGHSHVYWYRQLPEEGLKFMVYLQKENIIDESGMPKERFSAEFPKEGPSILRIQQVVRGDSAAYFCASSPSQASNQPQHFGDGTRLSIL.